These 17 T cell receptor beta chains were all obtained from the same sample, sequenced in a study of T cell responses to AZD1222 COVID-19 vaccine. Repertoires were generated with immunoSEQ multiplex PCR, while TCRdb's copy carries only in-frame clones and drops some. Here the sample spans 140,000 to 150,000 clones, about 93% being singletons. The input for sequencing was peripheral blood, taken on day 0 of AZD1222 vaccination. The receptor set was obtained from an adult in good health.

V and J are TRBV7-6 and TRBJ2-7; D is perhaps TRBD1 (7 bases). This CDR3 spans 14 amino acids. V was pared by 5 bases and J by 7 bases, with 18 bases between. The germline CDR1 and CDR2 sequences are SGHVS and FNYEAQ. CDR3 DNA: TGTGCCAGCAGCCCCCAGGGGGGTCGGGCGGAGCAGTACTTC. Its translation: CASSPQGGRAEQYF. The whole variable domain, filled in from reference TRBV7-6 and TRBJ2-7, reads GAGVSQSPRYKVTKRGQDVALRCDPISGHVSLYWYRQALGQGPEFLTYFNYEAQQDKSGLPNDRFSAERPEGSISTLTIQRTEQRDSAMYRCASSPQGGRAEQYFGPGTRLTVT.

The genes are TRBV9 and TRBJ2-2; D not certain. The CDR3 loop spans 16 amino acids. Trimming left V 0 bases short and J 1 base short, with 10 bases between. The germline gives CDR1 SGDLS, CDR2 YYNGEE. CDR3 coding DNA: TGTGCCAGCAGCGTAGCGAGTGGGGTGAACACCGGGGAGCTGTTTTTT. Translation: CASSVASGVNTGELFF.

This clone appeared a few times. V usage is TRBV20-1 and J usage is TRBJ1-1; D uncertain. The V end was cut by 0 bases, the J end by 14 bases, with 7 bases between. This CDR3 contains 9 residues. Germline V CDR1 and CDR2: DFQATT, SNEGSKA (reference sequence). The CDR3 reads CSAREKRFF. The CDR3 coding sequence is TGCAGTGCTAGAGAAAAAAGGTTCTTT.

This clone was seen only a few times. The chain carries TRBV6-1 and TRBJ1-2; no definite D call. The V end lost 3 bases, the J end lost 6 bases, and 11 bases lay between the germline ends. From germline, CDR1 is MNHNS and CDR2 SASEGT. The length of the CDR3 is 13 residues. CDR3 in amino acids: CASSESGLDGYTF. Here the CDR3 DNA reads TGTGCCAGCAGTGAGTCTGGGCTAGATGGCTACACCTTC.

The V call is TRBV14, the J call TRBJ1-1; D is unclear. This CDR3 region has 14 residues. Germline V gene sequence: CDR1 SGHDN, CDR2 FVKESK. V shed 2 bases and J shed 5 bases, with 12 bases lying between them. CDR3 residues: CASSQPPEATEAFF. The CDR3 bases are TGTGCCAGCAGCCAACCCCCCGAGGCGACTGAAGCTTTCTTT.

V and J are TRBV27 and TRBJ2-1, with D hard to call. The CDR3 loop spans 16 amino acids. Deletions cut 6 bases from V and 6 bases from J, with 21 bases between. Germline values: CDR1 MNHEY, CDR2 SMNVEV (reference sequence). CDR3 sequence reads: CASSRVKGRGVNEQFF. As DNA, the CDR3 is TGTGCCAGCAGCCGAGTCAAGGGTAGAGGAGTCAATGAGCAGTTCTTC.

The rearrangement uses TRBV7-2 and TRBJ2-3; 12 nucleotides match TRBD2. Germline loops: CDR1 SGHTA, CDR2 FQGNSA. The CDR3 totals 16 residues. J lost 6 bases, V lost 4 bases, and 8 bases had no gene match. Here the CDR3 DNA reads TGTGCCAGCAGCTCCGGCCCTAGCGGGGGGGAGGATACGCAGTATTTT. Protein sequence: CASSSGPSGGEDTQYF.

The chain has TRBV7-9 and TRBJ1-3; D is ambiguous. The CDR3 is made up of 16 amino acids. The germline V gene encodes CDR1 SEHNR and CDR2 FQNEAQ (reference sequence). V gave up 5 bases and J gave up 0 bases, with 14 bases separating them. CDR3 in DNA: TGTGCCAGCAGCCCACCCGGTCCTGCCTCTGGAAACACCATATATTTT. Protein product: CASSPPGPASGNTIYF.

The chain has TRBV5-6 and TRBJ2-3, with TRBD2 matching 7 bases. V dropped 5 bases and J dropped 0; count of bases not matched to a gene: 6. Germline loops: CDR1 SGHDT, CDR2 YYEEEE. The CDR3 sequence is 15 residues long. Here the CDR3 reads CASREWEGSTDTQYF. The CDR3 DNA reads TGTGCCAGCAGGGAATGGGAGGGCAGCACAGATACGCAGTATTTT.

The chain's CDR3 is CASSQGQGGRQPQHF. The CDR3 DNA follows: TGTGCCAGCAGCCAGGGACAGGGGGGACGTCAGCCCCAGCATTTT. The chain combines TRBV7-2 with TRBJ1-5; the match to TRBD1 covers 11 bases. This CDR3 region has 15 residues. After removal of 5 bases from V and 6 bases from J, the junction contained 6 bases not matched to a gene. The germline V gene encodes CDR1 SGHTA and CDR2 FQGNSA.

The chain carries TRBV11-2 and TRBJ2-1, with D perhaps matching TRBD2 (6 bases). V was clipped by 4 bases and J by 4 bases, with 8 bases between them. CDR3 length: 13 amino acids. CDR1 SGHAT and CDR2 FQNNGV come from the germline V gene. The CDR3 region is CASSYSGYNEQFF. The CDR3 nucleotides read TGTGCCAGCAGCTATAGCGGATACAATGAGCAGTTCTTC.

The V and J genes are TRBV9 and TRBJ1-1; TRBD1 matches at 9 bases. V lost 4 bases and J lost 4; bases outside the gene matches: 8. The germline V gene has CDR1 SGDLS and CDR2 YYNGEE. The CDR3 is made up of 15 amino acids. The CDR3: CASSSRPGQGTEAFF. The CDR3 nucleotides are TGTGCCAGCAGCAGCCGACCGGGACAGGGCACTGAAGCTTTCTTT. Full variable domain (remainder filled in from reference TRBV9 and TRBJ1-1): DSGVTQTPKHLITATGQRVTLRCSPRSGDLSVYWYQQSLDQGLQFLIQYYNGEERAKGNILERFSAQQFPDLHSELNLSSLELGDSALYFCASSSRPGQGTEAFFGQGTRLTVV.

The table lists this clone with a count of one. This CDR3 is CSIGTDGYTF. The CDR3 bases are TGCAGCATTGGGACAGACGGCTACACCTTC. The chain combines TRBV29-1 with TRBJ1-2; 7 nucleotides align to TRBD1. J was trimmed by 8 bases and V by 8 bases; bases with no gene match: 5. The CDR3 is 10 amino acids. Germline V gene data show CDR1 as SQVTM and CDR2 as ANQGSEA. Looking up the rest from reference TRBV29-1 and TRBJ1-2 gives the full variable domain: SAVISQKPSRDICQRGTSLTIQCQVDSQVTMMFWYRQQPGQSLTLIATANQGSEATYESGFVIDKFPISRPNLTFSTLTVSNMSPEDSSIYLCSIGTDGYTFGSGTRLTVV.

This clone was seen only once. The rearrangement links TRBV3-1 (or the pseudogene TRBV3-2) to TRBJ2-3, with D hard to call. CDR1 LGHDT and CDR2 YNNKEL come from the germline V gene (reference sequence). This CDR3 region has 11 residues. Trimming took 7 bases from V and 4 from J, leaving 6 bases between them. The chain's CDR3 is CASKKADTQYF. CDR3 nucleotide sequence: TGTGCCAGCAAAAAGGCAGATACGCAGTATTTT.

The V gene is TRBV3-1 (or the pseudogene TRBV3-2), the J gene TRBJ1-2; D uncertain. CDR1 is LGHDT and CDR2 is YNNKEL in the germline V gene (reference sequence). The CDR3 is 15 residues long. The V end lost 2 bases, the J end lost 7 bases, and 17 bases lay between the germline ends. In nucleotides, the CDR3 is TGTGCCAGCAGCCAAAGGGATCCCAGTTGGGGTGGCTACACCTTC. It translates to CASSQRDPSWGGYTF.

The CDR3 is CASTRGALPLHF. CDR3 in DNA: TGTGCCAGCACCAGGGGGGCTCTGCCCCTCCACTTT. The chain is built from TRBV6-5 and TRBJ1-6; 7 bases are a match to TRBD1. The length of the CDR3 is 12 residues. CDR1 is MNHEY and CDR2 is SVGAGI in the germline V gene. The junction had 7 bases not matched to a gene; V was cut back by 7 bases and J by 13 bases.

CDR3 coding DNA: TGTGCCAGCAGCTTACGGGGGACCTTAGGGGAAAAACTGTTTTTT. This gives the protein CASSLRGTLGEKLFF. The chain uses TRBV7-9 and TRBJ1-4, with a tentative D call TRBD1 (5 bases). Germline CDR1 SEHNR, CDR2 FQNEAQ (reference sequence). Trimming cost V 2 bases and J 8 bases, with 15 bases left between them. This CDR3 spans 15 amino acids.